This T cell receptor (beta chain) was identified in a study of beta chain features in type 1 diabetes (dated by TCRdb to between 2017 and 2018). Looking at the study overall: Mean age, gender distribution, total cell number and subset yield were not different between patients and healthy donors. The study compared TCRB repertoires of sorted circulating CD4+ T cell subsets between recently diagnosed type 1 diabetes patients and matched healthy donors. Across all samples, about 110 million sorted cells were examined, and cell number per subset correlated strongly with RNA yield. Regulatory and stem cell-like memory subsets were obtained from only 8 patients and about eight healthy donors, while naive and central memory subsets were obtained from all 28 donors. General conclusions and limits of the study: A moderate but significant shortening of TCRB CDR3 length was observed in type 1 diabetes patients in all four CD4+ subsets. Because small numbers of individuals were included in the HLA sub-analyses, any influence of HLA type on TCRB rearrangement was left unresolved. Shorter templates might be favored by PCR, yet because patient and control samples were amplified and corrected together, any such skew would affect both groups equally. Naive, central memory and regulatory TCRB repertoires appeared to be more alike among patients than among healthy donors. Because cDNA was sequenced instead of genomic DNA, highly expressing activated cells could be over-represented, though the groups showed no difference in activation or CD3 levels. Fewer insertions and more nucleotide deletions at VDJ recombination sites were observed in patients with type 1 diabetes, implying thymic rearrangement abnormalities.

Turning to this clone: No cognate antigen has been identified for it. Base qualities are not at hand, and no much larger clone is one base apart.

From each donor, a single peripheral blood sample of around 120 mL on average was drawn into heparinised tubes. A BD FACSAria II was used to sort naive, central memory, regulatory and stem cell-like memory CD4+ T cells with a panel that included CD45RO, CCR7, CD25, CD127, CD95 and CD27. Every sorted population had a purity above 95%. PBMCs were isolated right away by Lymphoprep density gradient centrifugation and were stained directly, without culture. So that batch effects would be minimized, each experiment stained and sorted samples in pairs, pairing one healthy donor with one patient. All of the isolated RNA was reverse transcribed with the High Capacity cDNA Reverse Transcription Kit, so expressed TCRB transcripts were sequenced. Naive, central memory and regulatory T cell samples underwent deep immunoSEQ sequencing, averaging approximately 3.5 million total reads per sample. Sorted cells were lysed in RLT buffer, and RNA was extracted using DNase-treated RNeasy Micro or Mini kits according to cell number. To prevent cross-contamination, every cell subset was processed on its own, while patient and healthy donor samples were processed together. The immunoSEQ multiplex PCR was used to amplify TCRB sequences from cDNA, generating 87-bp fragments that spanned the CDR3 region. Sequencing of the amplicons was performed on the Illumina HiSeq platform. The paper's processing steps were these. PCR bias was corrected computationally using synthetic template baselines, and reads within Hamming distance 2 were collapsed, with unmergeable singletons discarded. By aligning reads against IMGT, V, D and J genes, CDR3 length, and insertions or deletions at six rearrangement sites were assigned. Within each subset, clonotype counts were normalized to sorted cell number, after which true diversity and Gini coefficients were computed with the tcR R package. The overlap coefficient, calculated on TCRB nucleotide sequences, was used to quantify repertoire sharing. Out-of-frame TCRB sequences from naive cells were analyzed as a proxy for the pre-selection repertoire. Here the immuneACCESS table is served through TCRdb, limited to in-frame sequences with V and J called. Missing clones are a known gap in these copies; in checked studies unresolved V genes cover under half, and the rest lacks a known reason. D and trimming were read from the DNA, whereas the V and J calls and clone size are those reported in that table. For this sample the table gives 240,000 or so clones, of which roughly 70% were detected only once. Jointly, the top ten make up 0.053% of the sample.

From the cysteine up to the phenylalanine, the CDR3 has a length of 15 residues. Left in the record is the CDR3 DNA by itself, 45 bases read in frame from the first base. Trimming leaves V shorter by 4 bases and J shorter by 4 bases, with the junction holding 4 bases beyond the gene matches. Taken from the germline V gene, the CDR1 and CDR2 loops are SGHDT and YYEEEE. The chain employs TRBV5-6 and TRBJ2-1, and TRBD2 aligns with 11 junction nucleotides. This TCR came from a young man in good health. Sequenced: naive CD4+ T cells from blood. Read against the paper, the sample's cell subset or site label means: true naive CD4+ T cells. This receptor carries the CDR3 CASSDGTSGYNEQFF. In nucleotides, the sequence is TGTGCCAGCAGCGACGGGACTAGCGGTTACAATGAGCAGTTCTTC.